These 20 T cell receptor beta chains came from one sample sequenced in a study of blood T cell repertoires in COVID-19. The data were produced by immunoSEQ multiplex PCR, yet TCRdb's version contains in-frame clones alone and is incomplete. The table has tens of thousands of clones, almost 90% seen once. The sample comprised peripheral blood. These receptor sequences come from a woman aged 70-85 years with acute or convalescent COVID-19.

The chain combines TRBV6-6 with TRBJ1-1; D is perhaps TRBD1 (5 bases). V gave up 5 bases and J gave up 1 base, with 11 bases separating them. CDR1 MNHNY and CDR2 SVGAGI come from the germline V gene (reference sequence). The CDR3 sequence is 14 residues long. The CDR3 here is CASSGHTGNTEAFF. CDR3 bases: TGTGCCAGCAGTGGACACACGGGGAACACTGAAGCTTTCTTT.

The chain couples TRBV6-5 to TRBJ1-6; TRBD1 aligns across 10 bases. From germline, CDR1 is MNHEY and CDR2 SVGAGI. The CDR3 loop spans 13 amino acids. V was pared by 7 bases and J by 8 bases, with 2 bases of the junction left unmatched. CDR3 region: CASMGQGYSPLHF. CDR3 coding DNA: TGTGCCAGCATGGGACAGGGGTATTCACCCCTCCACTTT.

The table lists this clone with a count of one. V usage is TRBV11-2 and J usage is TRBJ2-1; 9 nucleotides align to TRBD2. The germline gives CDR1 SGHAT, CDR2 FQNNGV. The CDR3 loop spans 16 amino acids. The V and J ends lost 5 bases and 2 bases, in that order; junction bases with no gene match: 7. DNA for the CDR3: TGTGCCAGCAGCATTCCGACTAGCGGACCCTACAATGAGCAGTTCTTC. Its translation: CASSIPTSGPYNEQFF.

This chain joins TRBV30 and TRBJ2-2, with D perhaps matching TRBD1 (7 bases). Germline V gives CDR1 GTSNPN, CDR2 SVGIG (reference sequence). The V end lost 0 bases, the J end lost 7 bases, and 15 bases lay between the germline ends. The CDR3 spans 15 residues. The CDR3 loop is CAWSVGTAGSGELFF. The CDR3 DNA is TGTGCCTGGAGTGTAGGGACAGCGGGTAGCGGGGAGCTGTTTTTT.

The chain carries TRBV19 and TRBJ1-5; D call uncertain. V was cut by 6 bases and J by 1 base, with 10 bases left in between. Germline assignment: CDR1 LNHDA and CDR2 SQIVND (reference sequence). The CDR3 contains 14 residues. The CDR3 spells CASRPHKSNQPQHF. CDR3 nucleotides: TGTGCCAGTAGACCTCACAAAAGCAATCAGCCCCAGCATTTT.

V and J are TRBV5-1 and TRBJ1-2, with a possible D match to TRBD1 (5 bases). V was shortened by 4 bases and J by 2 bases, with 9 bases between the two germline ends. Per the germline V gene, CDR1 is SGHRS and CDR2 is YFSETQ. The CDR3 spans 13 residues. The CDR3 region has the DNA TGCGCCAGCAGCCGGGGGTCCAACTATGGCTACACCTTC. It translates to CASSRGSNYGYTF.

This chain uses TRBV6-5 with TRBJ1-1, with D tentatively TRBD1 (6 bases). Germline loops: CDR1 MNHEY, CDR2 SVGAGI. There are 12 residues in the CDR3. The V and J ends lost 5 bases and 4 bases respectively, with 8 bases between them. CDR3 in amino acids: CASSRDTTEAFF. The CDR3 nucleotides are TGTGCCAGCAGTCGGGACACCACTGAAGCTTTCTTT.

The J gene is TRBJ2-3, the V gene TRBV4-2; 11 bases are shared with TRBD2. The junction had 6 bases not matched to a gene; V was cut back by 1 base and J by 0 bases. The CDR3 loop spans 18 amino acids. Looked up from germline, CDR1 is LGHNA and CDR2 is YNFKEQ. The chain's CDR3 is CASSQGSLAGVSTDTQYF. The CDR3 bases are TGTGCCAGCAGCCAAGGTTCACTAGCGGGGGTGAGCACAGATACGCAGTATTTT.

This chain links TRBV7-6 with TRBJ2-3; 9 nucleotides align to TRBD2. V trimming: 5 bases; J trimming: 0 bases; junction bases outside the gene matches: 12. CDR1 SGHVS and CDR2 FNYEAQ come from the germline V gene. This CDR3 comprises 18 residues. CDR3 loop: CASSNLRGLAASTDTQYF. CDR3 nucleotides: TGTGCCAGCAGCAACCTCCGGGGACTAGCAGCCAGCACAGATACGCAGTATTTT.

The chain joins TRBV28 to TRBJ1-6; no definite D call. The CDR3 length is 16 residues. V lost 7 bases and J 8 bases, leaving 21 bases between the germline ends. Germline V gene lookup returns CDR1 MDHEN and CDR2 SYDVKM. The DNA for the CDR3 is TGTGCCAGCAAAAACGGCGGCTTAATTAAGGATTCACCCCTCCACTTT. It translates to CASKNGGLIKDSPLHF.

The rearrangement links TRBV3-1 (or the pseudogene TRBV3-2) to TRBJ1-4; the match to TRBD1 covers 7 bases. Germline V gene lookup returns CDR1 LGHDT and CDR2 YNNKEL (reference sequence). With V trimmed by 4 bases and J by 10 bases, 12 bases remained unmatched. This CDR3 region has 15 residues. The CDR3 coding sequence is TGTGCCAGCAGCCCTGACAGGGATTCTTCAAGAAAACTGTTTTTT. Its translation: CASSPDRDSSRKLFF.

The chain employs TRBV11-3 and TRBJ2-1; D remains unclear. Germline values: CDR1 SGHNT, CDR2 YENEEA. The CDR3 is 13 residues long. V lost 3 bases and J 4 bases, leaving 7 bases between the germline ends. DNA for the CDR3: TGTGCCAGCAGCTTGGGCCGTTACAATGAGCAGTTCTTC. It specifies CASSLGRYNEQFF.

This sequence joins TRBV3-1 (or the pseudogene TRBV3-2) and TRBJ1-2; the D is unclear. This CDR3 contains 12 residues. Deletions cut 0 bases from V and 6 bases from J, with 5 bases between. Germline V gene lookup returns CDR1 LGHDT and CDR2 YNNKEL (reference sequence). This CDR3 reads CASSQDRNGYTF. The CDR3 DNA is TGTGCCAGCAGCCAAGACAGGAATGGCTACACCTTC.

The chain couples TRBV6-1 to TRBJ2-1; TRBD2 is a possible D gene (7 bases). Germline CDR1 and CDR2: MNHNS and SASEGT. This CDR3 contains 16 residues. Trimming took 4 bases from V and 5 from J, leaving 18 bases between them. The CDR3 DNA is TGTGCCAGCAGTGCGGGGGCGGCGGGAGCAGACAATGAGCAGTTCTTC. Its protein product is CASSAGAAGADNEQFF.

This clone came up once. The V gene is TRBV5-1, the J gene TRBJ2-3, with a weak D call TRBD2 (5 bases). The CDR3 has 13 residues. Germline V gives CDR1 SGHRS, CDR2 YFSETQ. The V end was cut by 4 bases, the J end by 4 bases, with 10 bases between. DNA of the CDR3: TGCGCCAGCAGCAGAGGAGGTTCAGATACGCAGTATTTT. Amino acid sequence: CASSRGGSDTQYF.

The rearrangement links TRBV3-1 (or the pseudogene TRBV3-2) to TRBJ2-5; TRBD1 aligns across 8 bases. Germline V CDR1 and CDR2: LGHDT, YNNKEL (reference sequence). V dropped 3 bases and J dropped 3; count of bases not matched to a gene: 3. The CDR3 runs to 14 residues. CDR3 DNA: TGTGCCAGCAGCCACACAGGGGGAGAAGAGACCCAGTACTTC. It specifies CASSHTGGEETQYF.

This clone was seen a single time. The chain is built from TRBV6-6 and TRBJ1-6; 7 bases are shared with TRBD1. Germline V gene sequence: CDR1 MNHNY, CDR2 SVGAGI (reference sequence). V gave up 5 bases and J gave up 5 bases; unmatched junction bases: 6. The CDR3 is made up of 15 amino acids. CDR3 sequence: CASSDRDRHNSPLHF. The CDR3 DNA is TGTGCCAGCAGTGACCGGGACAGACATAATTCACCCCTCCACTTT.

The J gene is TRBJ2-3, the V gene TRBV5-1; a weak D match, TRBD2 (6 bases). The CDR3 contains 18 residues. With 1 base removed from V and 0 bases from J, the gap between germline ends came to 18 bases. In germline, CDR1 is SGHRS, CDR2 YFSETQ. The CDR3 bases are TGCGCCAGCAGCTTGTCCACGAATAGCGGCTCTAGCACAGATACGCAGTATTTT. Protein product: CASSLSTNSGSSTDTQYF. Full variable domain (missing parts from reference TRBV5-1 and TRBJ2-3): KAGVTQTPRYLIKTRGQQVTLSCSPISGHRSVSWYQQTPGQGLQFLFEYFSETQRNKGNFPGRFSGRQFSNSRSEMNVSTLELGDSALYLCASSLSTNSGSSTDTQYFGPGTRLTVL.

This chain connects TRBV29-1 to TRBJ1-2; 8 bases fit TRBD1. Germline CDR1 is SQVTM and CDR2 is ANQGSEA. V lost 4 bases and J lost 3; bases outside the gene matches: 7. This CDR3 spans 14 amino acids. CDR3 nucleotides: TGCAGCGTTGGGGCAGGGGGCTCCCACTATGGCTACACCTTC. Encoded protein: CSVGAGGSHYGYTF.

This clone is a singleton in its sample. The chain uses TRBV5-6 and TRBJ1-5; TRBD1 matches at 8 bases. The V and J ends lost 4 bases and 7 bases, in that order; junction bases with no gene match: 10. CDR1 and CDR2 (germline): SGHDT, YYEEEE. The CDR3 has 15 amino acids. CDR3 sequence reads: CASSPYRGIGQPQHF. CDR3 nucleotides: TGTGCCAGCAGCCCTTACAGGGGGATCGGGCAGCCCCAGCATTTT.